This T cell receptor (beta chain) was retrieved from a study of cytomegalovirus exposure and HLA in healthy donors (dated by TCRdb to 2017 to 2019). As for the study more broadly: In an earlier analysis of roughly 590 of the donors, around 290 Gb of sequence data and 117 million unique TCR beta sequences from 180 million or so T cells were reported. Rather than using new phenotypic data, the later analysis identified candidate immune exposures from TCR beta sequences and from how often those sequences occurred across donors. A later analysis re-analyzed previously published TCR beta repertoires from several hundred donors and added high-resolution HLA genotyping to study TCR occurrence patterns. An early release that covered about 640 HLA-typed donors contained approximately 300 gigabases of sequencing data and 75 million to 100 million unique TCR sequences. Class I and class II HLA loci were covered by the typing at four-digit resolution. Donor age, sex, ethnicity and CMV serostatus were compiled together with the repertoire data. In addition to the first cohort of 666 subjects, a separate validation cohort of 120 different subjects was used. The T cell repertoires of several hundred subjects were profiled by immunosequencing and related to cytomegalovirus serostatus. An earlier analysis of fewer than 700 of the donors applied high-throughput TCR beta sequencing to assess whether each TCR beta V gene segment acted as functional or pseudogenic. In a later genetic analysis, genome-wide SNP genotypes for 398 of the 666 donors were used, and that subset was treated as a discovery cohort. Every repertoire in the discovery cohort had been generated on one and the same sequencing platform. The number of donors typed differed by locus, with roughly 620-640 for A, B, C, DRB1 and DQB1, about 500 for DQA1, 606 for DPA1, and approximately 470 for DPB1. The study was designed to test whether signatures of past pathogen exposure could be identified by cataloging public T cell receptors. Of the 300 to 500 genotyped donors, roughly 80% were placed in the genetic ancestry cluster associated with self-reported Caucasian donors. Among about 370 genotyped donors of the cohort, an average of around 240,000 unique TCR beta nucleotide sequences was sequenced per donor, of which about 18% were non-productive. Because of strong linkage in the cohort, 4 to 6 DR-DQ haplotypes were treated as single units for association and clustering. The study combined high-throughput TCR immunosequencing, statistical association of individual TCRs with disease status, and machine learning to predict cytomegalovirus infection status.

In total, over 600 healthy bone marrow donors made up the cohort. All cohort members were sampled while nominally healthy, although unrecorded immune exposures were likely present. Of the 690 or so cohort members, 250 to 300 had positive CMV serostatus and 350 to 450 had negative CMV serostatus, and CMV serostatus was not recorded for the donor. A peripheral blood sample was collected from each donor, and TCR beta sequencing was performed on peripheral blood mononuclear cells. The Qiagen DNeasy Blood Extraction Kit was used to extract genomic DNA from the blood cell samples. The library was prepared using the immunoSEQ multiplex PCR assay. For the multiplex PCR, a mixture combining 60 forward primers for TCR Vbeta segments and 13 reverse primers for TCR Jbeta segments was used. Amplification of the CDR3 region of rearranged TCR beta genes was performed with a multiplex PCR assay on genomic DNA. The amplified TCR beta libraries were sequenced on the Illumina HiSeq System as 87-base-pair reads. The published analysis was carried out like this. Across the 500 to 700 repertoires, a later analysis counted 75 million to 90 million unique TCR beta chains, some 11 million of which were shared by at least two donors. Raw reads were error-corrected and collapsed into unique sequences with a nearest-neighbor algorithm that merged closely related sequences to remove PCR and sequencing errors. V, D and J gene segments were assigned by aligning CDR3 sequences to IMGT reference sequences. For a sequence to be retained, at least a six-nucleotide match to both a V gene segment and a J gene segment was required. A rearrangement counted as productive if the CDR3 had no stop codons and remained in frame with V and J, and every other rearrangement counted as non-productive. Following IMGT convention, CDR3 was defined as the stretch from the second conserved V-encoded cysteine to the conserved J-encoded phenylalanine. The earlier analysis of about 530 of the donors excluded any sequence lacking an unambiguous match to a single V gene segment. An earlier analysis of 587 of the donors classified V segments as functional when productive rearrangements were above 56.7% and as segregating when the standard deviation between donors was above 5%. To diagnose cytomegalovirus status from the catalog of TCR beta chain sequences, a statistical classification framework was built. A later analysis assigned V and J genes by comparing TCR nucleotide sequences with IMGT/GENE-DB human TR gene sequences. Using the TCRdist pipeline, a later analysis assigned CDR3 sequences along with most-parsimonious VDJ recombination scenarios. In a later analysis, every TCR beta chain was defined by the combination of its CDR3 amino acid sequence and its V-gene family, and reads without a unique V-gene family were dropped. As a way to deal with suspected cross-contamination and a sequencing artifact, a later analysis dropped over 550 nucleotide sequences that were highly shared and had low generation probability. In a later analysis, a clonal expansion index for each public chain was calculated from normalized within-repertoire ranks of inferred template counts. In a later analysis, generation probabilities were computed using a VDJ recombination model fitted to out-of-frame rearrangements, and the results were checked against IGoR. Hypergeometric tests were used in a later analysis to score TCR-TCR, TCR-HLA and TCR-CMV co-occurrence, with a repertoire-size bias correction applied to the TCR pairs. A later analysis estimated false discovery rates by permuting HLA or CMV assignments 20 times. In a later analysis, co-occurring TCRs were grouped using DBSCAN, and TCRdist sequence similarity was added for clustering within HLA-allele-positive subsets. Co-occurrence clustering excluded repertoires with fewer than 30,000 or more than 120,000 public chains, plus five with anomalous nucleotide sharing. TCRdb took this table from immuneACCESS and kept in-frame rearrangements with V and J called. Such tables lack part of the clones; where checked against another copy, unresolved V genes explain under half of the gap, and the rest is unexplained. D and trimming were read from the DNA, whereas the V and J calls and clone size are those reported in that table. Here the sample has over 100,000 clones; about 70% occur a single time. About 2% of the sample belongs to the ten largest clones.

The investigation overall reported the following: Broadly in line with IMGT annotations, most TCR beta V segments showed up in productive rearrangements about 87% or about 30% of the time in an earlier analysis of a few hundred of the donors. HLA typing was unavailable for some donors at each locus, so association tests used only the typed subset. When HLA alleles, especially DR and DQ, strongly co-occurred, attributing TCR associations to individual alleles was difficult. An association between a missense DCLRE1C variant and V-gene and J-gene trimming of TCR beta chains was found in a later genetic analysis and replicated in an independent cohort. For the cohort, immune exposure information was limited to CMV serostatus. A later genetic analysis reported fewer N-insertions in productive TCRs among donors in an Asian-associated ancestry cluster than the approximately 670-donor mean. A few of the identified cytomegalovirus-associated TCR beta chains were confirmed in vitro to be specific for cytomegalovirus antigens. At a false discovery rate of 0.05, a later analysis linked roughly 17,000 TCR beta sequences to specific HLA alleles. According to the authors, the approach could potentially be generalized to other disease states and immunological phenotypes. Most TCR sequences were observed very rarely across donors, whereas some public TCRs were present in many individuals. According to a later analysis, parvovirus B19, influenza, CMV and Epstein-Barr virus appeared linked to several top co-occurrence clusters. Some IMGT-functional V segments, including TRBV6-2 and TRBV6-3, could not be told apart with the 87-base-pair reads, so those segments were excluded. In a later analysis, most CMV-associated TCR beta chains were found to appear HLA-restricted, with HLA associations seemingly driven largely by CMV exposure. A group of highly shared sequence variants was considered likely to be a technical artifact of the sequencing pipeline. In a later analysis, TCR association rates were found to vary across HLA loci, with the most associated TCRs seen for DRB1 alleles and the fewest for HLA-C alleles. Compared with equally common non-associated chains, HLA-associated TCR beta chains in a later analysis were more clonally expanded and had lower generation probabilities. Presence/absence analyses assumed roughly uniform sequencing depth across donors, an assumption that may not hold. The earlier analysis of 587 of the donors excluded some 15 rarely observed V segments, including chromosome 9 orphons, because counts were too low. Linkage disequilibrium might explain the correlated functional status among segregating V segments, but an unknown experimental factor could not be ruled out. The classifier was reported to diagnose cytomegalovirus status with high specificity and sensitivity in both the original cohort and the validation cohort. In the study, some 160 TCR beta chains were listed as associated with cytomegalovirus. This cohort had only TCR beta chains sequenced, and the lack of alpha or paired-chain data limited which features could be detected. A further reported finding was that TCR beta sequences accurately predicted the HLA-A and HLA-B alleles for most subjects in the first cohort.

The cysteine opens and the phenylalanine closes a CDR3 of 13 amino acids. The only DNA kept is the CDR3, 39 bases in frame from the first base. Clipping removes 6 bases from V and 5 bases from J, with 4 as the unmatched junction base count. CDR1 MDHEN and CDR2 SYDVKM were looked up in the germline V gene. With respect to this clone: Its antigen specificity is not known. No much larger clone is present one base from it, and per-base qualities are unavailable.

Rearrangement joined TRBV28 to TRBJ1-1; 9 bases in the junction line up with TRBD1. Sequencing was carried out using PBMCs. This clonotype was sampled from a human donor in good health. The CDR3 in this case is CASSHRGRTEAFF. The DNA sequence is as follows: TGTGCCAGCAGCCACAGGGGGCGAACTGAAGCTTTCTTT.